This TCR beta chain originates from a study of radiation and T cells in renal cell carcinoma. The study's findings and limits: Baseline intratumoral clonotype presence is unknown without pretreatment biopsies. Top tumor clonotypes rose in blood 2 weeks post-radiation, then contracted.

This CDR3 is 14 amino acids long. Trimming removed 2 bases from V and 15 bases from J; junction bases left unmatched: 10. Germline loops: CDR1 LNHDA, CDR2 SQIVND (reference sequence). The table came from immunoSEQ multiplex PCR; TCRdb's copy has only in-frame clones and leaves some out. Of 100,000 to 150,000 clones listed, roughly 80% are singletons. Time point denoted: baseline pretreatment blood. Treatment described: 15 Gy SBRT to primary tumor, nephrectomy 4 weeks later. After SBRT, blood was collected at 2 and 4 weeks, plus baseline. About this clone itself: The antigen remains unidentified.

The sequence derives from a woman aged 55-69 years with renal cell carcinoma. J is TRBJ1-6 and V is TRBV19, with 7 bases matching TRBD1. This sample comprised blood, obtained from a patient whose treatment included radiotherapy and nephrectomy. CDR3 in amino acids: CASSISSGQPGLHF. The CDR3 nucleotides are TGTGCCAGTAGTATAAGTTCGGGACAGCCCGGCCTCCACTTT.